This T cell receptor beta chain originates from a study of CD4 T cells in relation to SARS-CoV-2 and coronaviruses. The overall study: TCR beta CDR3s were sequenced after 10-day antigen culture of PBMCs. Negative control cultures got HIV-1 Nef peptides or no peptide. Study-level results: About 65% of donors had memory CD4+ clonotypes crossrecognizing SARS-CoV-2 and common cold coronavirus spike. SARS-CoV-2-driven expansion was significantly weaker in crossreactive than monoreactive clones.

The protocol was immunoSEQ multiplex PCR, while the TCRdb copy is restricted to in-frame clones and leaves out a portion. The table records 30,000 or so clones, roughly 78% of them present only once. CD4+ T cells from unexposed donors were obtained before the COVID-19 pandemic (2011-2018). Isolation of CD4+ T cells took place after about 10 days in culture. This clone was counted only a few times. The antigen is not known. The TCR was taken from a human donor in good health. The sample was CD4+ T cells from PBMCs, cultured in vitro.

The CDR3 region is CASSIRDSSYEQYF. The CDR3 nucleotides are TGTGCCAGTAGTATCCGGGACAGCTCCTACGAGCAGTACTTC. V and J are TRBV19 and TRBJ2-7; 7 positions match TRBD1. J was trimmed by 0 bases and V by 3 bases; bases with no gene match: 2. Germline lookup yields CDR1 LNHDA and CDR2 SQIVND (reference sequence). The length of the CDR3 is 14 residues.